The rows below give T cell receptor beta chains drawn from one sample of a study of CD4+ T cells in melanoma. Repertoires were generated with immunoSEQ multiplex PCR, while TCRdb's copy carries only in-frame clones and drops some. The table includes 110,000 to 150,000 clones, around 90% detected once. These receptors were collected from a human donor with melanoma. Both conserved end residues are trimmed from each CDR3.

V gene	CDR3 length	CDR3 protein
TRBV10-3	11	AIRGNGSYEQY
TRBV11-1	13	ASATQGRGNSPLH
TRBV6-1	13	ASIGGGTGNYEQY
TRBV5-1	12	ASSLQGQNTEAF
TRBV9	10	ASSARPYGYT
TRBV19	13	ASHRRGQGYQPQH
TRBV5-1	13	ASSLLPSEDTEAF
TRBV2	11	ASTPEINTEAF
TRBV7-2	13	ASIGGQGLGEKLF
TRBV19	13	ASSESGGGGVEAF
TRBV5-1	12	ASSFVGRYNEQF
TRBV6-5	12	ASSYLGATDTQY
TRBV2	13	ASSEARSGSDGYT
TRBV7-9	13	ASSFWTGENEKLF
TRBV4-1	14	ASSRGFSGNPYEQY
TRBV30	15	AWSLIGQGARRTEAF
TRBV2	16	ASSALAGGITSTDTQY
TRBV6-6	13	ASSNIGQHSYEQY
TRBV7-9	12	ASSLETTRGEAF
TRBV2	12	ASGRGDFNEKLF
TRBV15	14	ATRTGTSESSYEQY
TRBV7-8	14	ASSSWEGVSGEKLF
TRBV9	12	ASSGRGLKETQY
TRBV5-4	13	ASSLHTTGLETQY
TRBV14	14	ASSQDGLPSGNTIY
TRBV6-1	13	ASSGRTVQNEKLF
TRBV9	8	ARRQWEQF
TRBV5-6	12	ASSWMSGVNEQF
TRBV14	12	ASSQGRGHYGYT
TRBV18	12	ASSPLDEDTEAF
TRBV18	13	ASSPLDRPEEGAF
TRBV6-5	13	ASSFKHLELDGYT
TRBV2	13	ASTALDRGSQPQH
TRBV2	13	ASSDRDREVETQY
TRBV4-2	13	ASSPGTSGYNEQF
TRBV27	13	ASSVAGGTQETQY
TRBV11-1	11	ASSAQGVTEAF
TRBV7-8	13	ASSLGAGGIDTQY
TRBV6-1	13	ASTANRDSNEKLF
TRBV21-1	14	ASSKANRGPGTEAF
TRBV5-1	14	ASSLEQGYSGNTIY
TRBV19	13	ASSMGQVFNQPQH
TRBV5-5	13	ASSLGGGQGATQY
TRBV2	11	ASTENRNYGYT
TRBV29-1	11	SVTGTGNTEAF
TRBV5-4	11	ASSLDREYGYT
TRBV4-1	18	ASSQTLGIDGRALQNEQF
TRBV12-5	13	ASGSQGILTGELF
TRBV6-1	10	ASRESNQPQH
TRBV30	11	AWATGLDEKLF
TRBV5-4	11	ASSLNLQETQY
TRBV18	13	ASSPLGAGNTEAF
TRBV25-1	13	ASSELTGTTDTQY